This T cell receptor beta chain derives from a study of fetal regulatory T cell absence and autoimmunity. Germline V CDR1 and CDR2: MNHEY, SVGAGI. With V trimmed by 5 bases and J by 9 bases, 5 bases remained unmatched. The CDR3 runs to 12 residues. TCRdb's copy holds only in-frame clones and misses some; the assay was immunoSEQ multiplex PCR. The table has roughly 95,000 clones, around 72% seen once. Findings and caveats of the study: Pancreas TCRs were oligoclonally enriched versus cord blood, some clones over 95-fold. Broadly similar TRB gene family usage was seen in pancreas and cord blood.

This clone was observed a handful of times. What it binds is not known. This TCR came from a male donor with IPEX syndrome. The sequenced sample consisted of pancreas tissue. The chain carries TRBV6-5 and TRBJ1-2, with TRBD1 matching 8 bases. CDR3 sequence reads: CASSTGQGRYTF. The CDR3 nucleotides are TGTGCCAGCAGTACCGGACAGGGTCGCTACACCTTC.